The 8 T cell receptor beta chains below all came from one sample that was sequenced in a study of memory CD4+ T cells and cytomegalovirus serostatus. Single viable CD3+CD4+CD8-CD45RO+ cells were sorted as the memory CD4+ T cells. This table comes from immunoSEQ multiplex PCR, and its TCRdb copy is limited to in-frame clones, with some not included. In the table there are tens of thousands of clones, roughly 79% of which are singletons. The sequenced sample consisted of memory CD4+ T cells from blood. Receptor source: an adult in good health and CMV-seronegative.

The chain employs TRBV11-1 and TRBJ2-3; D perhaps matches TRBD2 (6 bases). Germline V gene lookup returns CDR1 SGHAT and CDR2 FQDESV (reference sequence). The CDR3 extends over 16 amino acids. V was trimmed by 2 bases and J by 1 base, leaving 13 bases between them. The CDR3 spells CASSLLTSGGTDTQYF. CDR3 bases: TGTGCCAGCAGCTTATTAACCTCGGGGGGCACAGATACGCAGTATTTT. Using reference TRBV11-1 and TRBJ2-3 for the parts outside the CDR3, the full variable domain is EAEVAQSPRYKITEKSQAVAFWCDPISGHATLYWYRQILGQGPELLVQFQDESVVDDSQLPKDRFSAERLKGVDSTLKIQPAELGDSAMYLCASSLLTSGGTDTQYFGPGTRLTVL.

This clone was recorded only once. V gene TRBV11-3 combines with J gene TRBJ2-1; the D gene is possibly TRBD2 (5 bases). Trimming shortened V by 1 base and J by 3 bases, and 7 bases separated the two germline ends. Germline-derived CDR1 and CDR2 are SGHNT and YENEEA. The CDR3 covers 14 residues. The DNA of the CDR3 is TGTGCCAGCAGCTTAGCGGGGAGCTACAATGAGCAGTTCTTC. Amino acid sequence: CASSLAGSYNEQFF.

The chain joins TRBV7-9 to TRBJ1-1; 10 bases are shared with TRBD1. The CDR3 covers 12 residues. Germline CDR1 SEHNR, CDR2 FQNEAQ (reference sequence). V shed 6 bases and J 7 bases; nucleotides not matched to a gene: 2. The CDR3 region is CASSRTGGEAFF. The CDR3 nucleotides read TGTGCCAGCAGTCGGACAGGGGGTGAAGCTTTCTTT.

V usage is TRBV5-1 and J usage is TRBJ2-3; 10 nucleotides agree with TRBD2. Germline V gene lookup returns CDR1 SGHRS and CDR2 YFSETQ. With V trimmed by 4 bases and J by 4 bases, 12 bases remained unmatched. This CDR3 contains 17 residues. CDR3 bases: TGCGCCAGCAGCCTCTTTCCTAGCGGGGGTATGGCAGATACGCAGTATTTT. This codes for CASSLFPSGGMADTQYF.

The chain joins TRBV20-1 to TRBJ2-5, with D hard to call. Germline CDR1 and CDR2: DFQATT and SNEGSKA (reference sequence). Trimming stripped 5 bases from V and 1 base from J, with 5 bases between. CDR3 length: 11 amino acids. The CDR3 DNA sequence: TGCAGTGCTCGGACCCAAGAGACCCAGTACTTC. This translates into CSARTQETQYF.

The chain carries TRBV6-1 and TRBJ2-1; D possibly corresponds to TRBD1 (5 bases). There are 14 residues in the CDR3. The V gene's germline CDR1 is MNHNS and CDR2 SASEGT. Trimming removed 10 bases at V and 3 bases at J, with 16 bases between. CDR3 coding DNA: TGTGCCACCAAGGACACCACGGTCTACAATGAGCAGTTCTTC. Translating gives CATKDTTVYNEQFF.

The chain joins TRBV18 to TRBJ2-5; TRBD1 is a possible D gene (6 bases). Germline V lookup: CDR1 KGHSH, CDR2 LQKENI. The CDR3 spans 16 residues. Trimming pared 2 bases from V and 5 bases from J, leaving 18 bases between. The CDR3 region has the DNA TGTGCCAGCTCACCATTACCTCCAGGGGCGAAGGAGACCCAGTACTTC. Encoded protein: CASSPLPPGAKETQYF.

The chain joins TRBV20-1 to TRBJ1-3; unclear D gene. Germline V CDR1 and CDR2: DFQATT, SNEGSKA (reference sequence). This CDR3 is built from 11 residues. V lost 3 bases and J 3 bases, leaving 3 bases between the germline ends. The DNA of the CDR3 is TGCAGTGCTAGTTTTGGAAACACCATATATTTT. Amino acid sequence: CSASFGNTIYF.